A single sample gave rise to the 28 T cell receptor beta chains below, sequenced in a study of cytomegalovirus exposure and HLA in healthy donors. Profiled with immunoSEQ multiplex PCR; TCRdb holds only in-frame clones, not every one. The sample includes over 110,000 clones, around nine tenths of them seen just once. Source material: PBMCs. Receptors were obtained from a man aged 18 to 35 in good health and CMV-seropositive.

V and J are TRBV5-6 and TRBJ2-2, with D perhaps TRBD1 (5 bases). The CDR3 length is 16 residues. V was clipped by 3 bases and J by 6 bases, with 18 bases between them. Germline CDR1 is SGHDT and CDR2 is YYEEEE. CDR3 sequence: CASSSPPREVAGELFF. The CDR3 DNA is TGTGCCAGCAGCTCCCCCCCCAGGGAAGTCGCCGGGGAGCTGTTTTTT.

V is TRBV6-5 and J is TRBJ2-7, with TRBD1 as a possible D gene (6 bases). This CDR3 has 14 residues. V was pared by 6 bases and J by 3 bases, with 15 bases between. Per germline, CDR1 MNHEY and CDR2 SVGAGI. The CDR3 here is CASSLSGQHYEQYF. The DNA for the CDR3 is TGTGCCAGCAGCCTCTCGGGACAACACTACGAGCAGTACTTC.

The CDR3 spells CASSPDSYEQYF. For the CDR3, the DNA is TGTGCCAGCTCACCCGACAGCTACGAGCAGTACTTC. The chain combines TRBV18 with TRBJ2-7; TRBD1 might be the D (5 bases). CDR3 size: 12 residues. CDR1 and CDR2 (germline): KGHSH, LQKENI. V gave up 3 bases and J gave up 3 bases, with 6 bases separating them.

V gene TRBV15 combines with J gene TRBJ2-6; 9 bases line up with TRBD1. This CDR3 is built from 16 residues. Germline CDR1 is LNHNV and CDR2 is YYDKDF (reference sequence). Germline trimming cut 3 bases from V and 4 bases from J; bases unmatched to any gene: 4. The CDR3 spells CATSSGTGSGANVLTF. The CDR3 coding sequence is TGTGCCACCAGCAGCGGGACAGGGTCCGGGGCCAACGTCCTGACTTTC. The entire variable domain, with the rest obtained from reference TRBV15 and TRBJ2-6, is as follows: DAMVIQNPRYQVTQFGKPVTLSCSQTLNHNVMYWYQQKSSQAPKLLFHYYDKDFNNEADTPDNFQSRRPNTSFCFLDIRSPGLGDTAMYLCATSSGTGSGANVLTFGAGSRLTVL.

J is TRBJ2-3 and V is TRBV5-4, with a weak D call TRBD1 (6 bases). Germline V CDR1 and CDR2: SGHNT, YYREEE (reference sequence). V lost 3 bases and J lost 2, with 10 bases in between. The CDR3 is 14 amino acids. The DNA of the CDR3 is TGTGCCAGCAGCTACAGACAGGACACAGATACGCAGTATTTT. This encodes CASSYRQDTDTQYF.

The chain is built from TRBV18 and TRBJ1-1; TRBD1 matches at 12 bases. Germline CDR1 reads KGHSH; CDR2 reads LQKENI. The CDR3 spans 14 residues. The J segment lost 5 bases and the V segment lost 4 bases, leaving 2 bases of the junction unmatched. The CDR3 DNA is TGTGCCAGCTCACGGGACAGGGGGCAAACTGAAGCTTTCTTT. It specifies CASSRDRGQTEAFF.

In regard to this clone: Distinct nucleotide sequences in the sample also encode this CDR3. The rearrangement joins TRBV5-1 to TRBJ1-5; 8 bases line up with TRBD1. The germline V gene encodes CDR1 SGHRS and CDR2 YFSETQ. V lost 4 bases to trimming and J lost 1 base; unmatched junction nucleotides: 4. The CDR3 is made up of 15 amino acids. The DNA of the CDR3 is TGCGCCAGCAGCCTGACAGGGGACAGCAATCAGCCCCAGCATTTT. Protein sequence: CASSLTGDSNQPQHF.

The rearrangement joins TRBV19 to TRBJ1-6; 7 bases match TRBD1. The CDR3 runs to 14 residues. Germline V gene sequence: CDR1 LNHDA, CDR2 SQIVND (reference sequence). V dropped 4 bases and J dropped 5; count of bases not matched to a gene: 2. For the CDR3, the DNA is TGTGCCAGTAGTACGGGACAGCATAATTCACCCCTCCACTTT. Amino acids: CASSTGQHNSPLHF.

The chain joins TRBV29-1 to TRBJ1-5; TRBD1 matches at 8 bases. The V gene end was trimmed by 5 bases and the J gene end by 5 bases; junction bases not matched to a gene: 5. This CDR3 has 13 residues. Germline-derived CDR1 and CDR2 are SQVTM and ANQGSEA. The CDR3 region is CSVSGGGDQPQHF. The CDR3 coding sequence is TGCAGCGTTTCAGGGGGCGGGGATCAGCCCCAGCATTTT. Full variable domain (missing parts from reference TRBV29-1 and TRBJ1-5): SAVISQKPSRDICQRGTSLTIQCQVDSQVTMMFWYRQQPGQSLTLIATANQGSEATYESGFVIDKFPISRPNLTFSTLTVSNMSPEDSSIYLCSVSGGGDQPQHFGDGTRLSIL.

The chain carries TRBV27 and TRBJ1-1, with 7 bases identical to TRBD1. V shed 7 bases and J 7 bases; nucleotides not matched to a gene: 12. The CDR3 is made up of 14 amino acids. Germline values: CDR1 MNHEY, CDR2 SMNVEV (reference sequence). For the CDR3, the DNA is TGTGCCAGCAAAACCCAGGGGACAGAAAATGAAGCTTTCTTT. Amino acids: CASKTQGTENEAFF.

The J gene is TRBJ1-1, the V gene TRBV30; 9 bases match TRBD1. This CDR3 has 13 amino acids. Unmatched junction bases numbered 5, after V lost 3 bases and J lost 6 bases. The germline V gene encodes CDR1 GTSNPN and CDR2 SVGIG (reference sequence). Written as DNA, the CDR3 is TGTGCCTGGAGGTGGGGACAGGGCGCTGAAGCTTTCTTT. This encodes CAWRWGQGAEAFF.

V usage is TRBV23-1 and J usage is TRBJ2-7, with 7 bases that match TRBD1. TRBV23-1 is treated as an ORF (open reading frame) with a function not yet certain. The CDR3 sequence is 16 residues long. The junction had 10 bases not matched to a gene; V was cut back by 4 bases and J by 1 base. The CDR3 is CASSPVFRTGSYEQYF. CDR3 in DNA: TGCGCCAGCAGTCCGGTTTTCAGGACAGGTTCCTACGAGCAGTACTTC.

Concerning this clone: This specimen includes other DNA sequences encoding the same CDR3. The chain is built from TRBV29-1 and TRBJ1-5; D may be TRBD1 (5 bases). The CDR3 loop spans 13 amino acids. The germline V gene has CDR1 SQVTM and CDR2 ANQGSEA. V lost 7 bases to trimming and J lost 4 bases, with 14 bases between them. The DNA of the CDR3 is TGCAGCGCGACGCGGGGGTGGAATCAGCCCCAGCATTTT. The encoded protein is CSATRGWNQPQHF.

Only a few counts were recorded for this clone. The rearrangement joins TRBV11-2 to TRBJ2-7; D remains unclear. Germline CDR1 SGHAT, CDR2 FQNNGV. This CDR3 region has 13 residues. V lost 0 bases to trimming and J lost 3 bases, with 6 bases between them. CDR3 coding DNA: TGTGCCAGCAGCTTAGACAGGAACTACGAGCAGTACTTC. It yields the protein CASSLDRNYEQYF.

This chain uses TRBV6-5 with TRBJ1-5; maybe TRBD1 (6 bases). The germline V and J ends were trimmed by 5 bases and 2 bases, with 10 bases remaining between them. The length of the CDR3 is 14 residues. CDR1 and CDR2 from the germline V gene are MNHEY and SVGAGI. CDR3 loop: CASSKQGRNQPQHF. The CDR3 DNA reads TGTGCCAGCAGTAAACAGGGACGCAATCAGCCCCAGCATTTT.

This sequence joins TRBV7-7 and TRBJ2-5; the match to TRBD1 covers 9 bases. Germline CDR1 is SSHAT and CDR2 is FNYEAQ (reference sequence). This CDR3 is built from 15 residues. J was trimmed by 5 bases and V by 1 base; bases with no gene match: 5. The chain's CDR3 is CASSLETGGYETQYF. The CDR3 DNA is TGTGCCAGCAGCTTAGAGACAGGGGGTTACGAGACCCAGTACTTC.

In its sample, this clone was seen a few times. The J gene is TRBJ2-7, the V gene TRBV4-1; TRBD1 aligns across 7 bases. Germline-derived CDR1 and CDR2 are MGHRA and YSYEKL. There are 16 residues in the CDR3. The trim removed 0 bases at V and 5 bases at J, leaving 10 bases unmatched. DNA for the CDR3: TGCGCCAGCAGCCAAGAAAGGACCGGGGACAGCCACGAGCAGTACTTC. Translation: CASSQERTGDSHEQYF.

The CDR3 here is CASSPRDNSYEQYF. The CDR3 DNA reads as TGTGCCAGCAGCCCCAGGGACAACTCCTACGAGCAGTACTTC. The chain couples TRBV11-3 to TRBJ2-7; D may be TRBD1 (6 bases). Germline CDR1 and CDR2: SGHNT and YENEEA. V shed 5 bases and J shed 0 bases, with 11 bases lying between them. The CDR3 is made up of 14 amino acids.

About this clone: The junction departs from the called germline gene at one end, perhaps through a read error. The V call is TRBV7-9, the J call TRBJ1-6; no clear D gene. The CDR3 consists of 14 residues. The germline CDR1 and CDR2 sequences are SEHNR and FQNEAQ (reference sequence). CDR3 sequence reads: CASSVATLSSPLHF. The CDR3 DNA is TGTGCCAGCAGCGTAGCAACGTTGAGTTCACCCCTCCACTTT.

The chain joins TRBV21-1 to TRBJ2-7; the table names TRBD2, a call not compared with the DNA. TRBV21-1 is termed a pseudogene. This CDR3 has 15 residues. In DNA, the CDR3 is TGTGCCCGGAGGGCGGGGTCTTCTCTTTCCTACGAGCAGTACTTC. Its protein is CARRAGSSLSYEQYF.

The chain combines TRBV19 with TRBJ1-5; 7 bases line up with TRBD1. J gave up 4 bases and V 5 bases, and 8 bases lay outside the gene matches. Per the germline V gene, CDR1 is LNHDA and CDR2 is SQIVND (reference sequence). The CDR3 runs to 15 residues. Written as DNA, the CDR3 is TGTGCCAGTAGTGCCGGGACAGAACGTAATCAGCCCCAGCATTTT. It is translated as CASSAGTERNQPQHF. The full variable domain, its missing parts supplied by reference TRBV19 and TRBJ1-5, is DGGITQSPKYLFRKEGQNVTLSCEQNLNHDAMYWYRQDPGQGLRLIYYSQIVNDFQKGDIAEGYSVSREKKESFPLTVTSAQKNPTAFYLCASSAGTERNQPQHFGDGTRLSIL.

The chain carries TRBV11-2 and TRBJ1-3; 8 bases agree with TRBD1. Losses at the gene ends were 5 bases for V and 14 bases for J; bases not matched to a gene: 5. Germline V CDR1 and CDR2: SGHAT, FQNNGV. The CDR3 consists of 11 residues. The CDR3 loop reads CASSAGQGLYF. Here the CDR3 DNA reads TGTGCCAGCAGCGCCGGACAGGGCTTATATTTT. Together with reference TRBV11-2 and TRBJ1-3, the CDR3 gives the full variable domain: EAGVAQSPRYKIIEKRQSVAFWCNPISGHATLYWYQQILGQGPKLLIQFQNNGVVDDSQLPKDRFSAERLKGVDSTLKIQPAKLEDSAVYLCASSAGQGLYFGEGSWLTVV.

This sequence joins TRBV27 and TRBJ1-1; 7 bases align to TRBD1. J lost 2 bases, V lost 0 bases, and 6 bases had no gene match. The CDR3 is made up of 16 amino acids. CDR1 is MNHEY, CDR2 SMNVEV, per germline (reference sequence). Written as DNA, the CDR3 is TGTGCCAGCAGTTTATCTGCCAGGGACAGCAACACTGAAGCTTTCTTT. Its protein product is CASSLSARDSNTEAFF.

The V call is TRBV7-8, the J call TRBJ1-4, with D possibly being TRBD1 (6 bases). V lost 6 bases and J lost 0, with 11 bases in between. Germline values: CDR1 SGHVS, CDR2 FQNEAQ. The CDR3 loop spans 15 amino acids. CDR3 DNA sequence: TGTGCCAGCAGGTTACAGGGCGCAACTAATGAAAAACTGTTTTTT. Translation gives CASRLQGATNEKLFF.

The chain combines TRBV2 with TRBJ2-4; 10 bases align to TRBD2. CDR3 size: 15 residues. Trimming cost V 7 bases and J 9 bases; bases outside gene matches: 12. The germline gives CDR1 SNHLY, CDR2 FYNNEI. CDR3 nucleotides: TGTGCCAGCACCCAGCGGGAGGGCCTAAAGCTCATTCAGTACTTC. It encodes CASTQREGLKLIQYF.

This sequence joins TRBV21-1 and TRBJ2-7; the listed D gene, TRBD2, was not tested against the DNA. TRBV21-1 is tagged as a pseudogene. The CDR3 runs 15 residues. As DNA, the CDR3 is TGTGCCAGCAGCTGCCCGGCGGGCGTACCGGACGAGCAGTACTTC. Translating gives CASSCPAGVPDEQYF.

The V gene is TRBV5-1, the J gene TRBJ2-1; possibly TRBD1 for D (6 bases). With 4 bases removed from V and 5 bases from J, the gap between germline ends came to 19 bases. There are 16 residues in the CDR3. Looked up from germline, CDR1 is SGHRS and CDR2 is YFSETQ. CDR3 nucleotide sequence: TGCGCCAGCAGCCCCACAGGGACGATTCTGGACAATGAGCAGTTCTTC. This codes for CASSPTGTILDNEQFF. Full variable domain (rest looked up from reference TRBV5-1 and TRBJ2-1): KAGVTQTPRYLIKTRGQQVTLSCSPISGHRSVSWYQQTPGQGLQFLFEYFSETQRNKGNFPGRFSGRQFSNSRSEMNVSTLELGDSALYLCASSPTGTILDNEQFFGPGTRLTVL.

The rearrangement links TRBV11-2 to TRBJ1-2; D gene uncertain. Germline V CDR1 and CDR2: SGHAT, FQNNGV. V was cut by 1 base and J by 4 bases, with 10 bases left in between. The CDR3 has 14 residues. The CDR3 nucleotides read TGTGCCAGCAGCTTAGGGTCAGGAATCTATGGCTACACCTTC. Translated, it gives CASSLGSGIYGYTF.